This T cell receptor (beta chain) was captured in a study of PD-L1 blockade in urothelial cancer. Study-wide background: Atezolizumab was started by patients at some point between 2013 and 2014 at 1,200 mg intravenously every 3 weeks. Study outcomes and limitations: Better progression-free and overall survival followed lower pretreatment blood clonality.

As to this clone: Its antigen remains unknown.

Peripheral blood mononuclear cells were collected from every patient before and during treatment, yielding between 1 and 8 samples per patient. Synthetically made TCR analog templates were put into each PCR as spikes. Profiling relied on immunoSEQ multiplex PCR, and the TCRdb table lists in-frame clones only, not all of them. The sample includes about 91,000 clones, 90% to 95% of them seen just once. CDR1 and CDR2 from the germline V gene are GTSNPN and SVGIG (reference sequence). This CDR3 has 15 amino acids. The ends lost 5 bases at V and 0 bases at J; junction bases unmatched: 7. The sequence derives from a man aged 60-69 years with urothelial cancer. The V call is TRBV30, the J call TRBJ1-3; TRBD1 aligns across 7 bases. The sequencing here drew on PBMCs, taken around atezolizumab (anti-PD-L1) treatment. For the CDR3, the DNA is TGTGCCTGGGCCCGGGGGACAGCCTCTGGAAACACCATATATTTT. Translation gives CAWARGTASGNTIYF.